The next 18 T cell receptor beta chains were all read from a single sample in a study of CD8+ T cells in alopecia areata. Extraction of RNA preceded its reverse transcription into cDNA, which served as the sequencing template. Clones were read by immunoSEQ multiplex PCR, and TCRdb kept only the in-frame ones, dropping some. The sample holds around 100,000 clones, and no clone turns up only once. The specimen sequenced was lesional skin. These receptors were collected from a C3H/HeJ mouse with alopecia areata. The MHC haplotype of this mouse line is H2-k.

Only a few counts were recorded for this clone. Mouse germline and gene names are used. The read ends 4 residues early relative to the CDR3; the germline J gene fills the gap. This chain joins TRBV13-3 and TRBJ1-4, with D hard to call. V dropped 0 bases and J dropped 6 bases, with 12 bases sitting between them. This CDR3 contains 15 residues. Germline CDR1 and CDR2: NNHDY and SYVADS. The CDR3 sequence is CASSDAQSRDERLFF. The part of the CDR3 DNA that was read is TGTGCCAGCAGTGATGCACAGTCCAGAGACGAA.

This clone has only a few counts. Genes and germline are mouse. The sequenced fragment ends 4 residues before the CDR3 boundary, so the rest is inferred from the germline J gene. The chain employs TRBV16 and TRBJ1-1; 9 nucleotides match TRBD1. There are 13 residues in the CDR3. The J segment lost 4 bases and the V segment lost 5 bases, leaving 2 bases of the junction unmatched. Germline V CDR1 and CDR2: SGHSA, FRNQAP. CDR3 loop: CASSPGQGTEVFF. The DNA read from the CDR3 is TGTGCAAGCAGCCCGGGACAGGGCACA.

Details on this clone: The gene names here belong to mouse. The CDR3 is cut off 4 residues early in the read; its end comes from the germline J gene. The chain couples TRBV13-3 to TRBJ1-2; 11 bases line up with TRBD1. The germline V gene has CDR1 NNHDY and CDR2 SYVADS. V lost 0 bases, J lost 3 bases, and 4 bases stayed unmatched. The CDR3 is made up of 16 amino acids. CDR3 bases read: TGTGCCAGCAGTGATGAGGACAGGGGGCGCGACTCC. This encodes CASSDEDRGRDS. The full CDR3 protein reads CASSDEDRGRDSDYTF.

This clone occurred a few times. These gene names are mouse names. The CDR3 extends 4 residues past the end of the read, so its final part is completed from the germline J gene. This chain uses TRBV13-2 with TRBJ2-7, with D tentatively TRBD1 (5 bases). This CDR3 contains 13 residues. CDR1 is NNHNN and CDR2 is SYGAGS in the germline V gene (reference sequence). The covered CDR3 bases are TGTGCCAGCGGTGATTTTGGACAATAT. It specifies CASGDFGQY. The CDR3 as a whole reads CASGDFGQYEQYF.

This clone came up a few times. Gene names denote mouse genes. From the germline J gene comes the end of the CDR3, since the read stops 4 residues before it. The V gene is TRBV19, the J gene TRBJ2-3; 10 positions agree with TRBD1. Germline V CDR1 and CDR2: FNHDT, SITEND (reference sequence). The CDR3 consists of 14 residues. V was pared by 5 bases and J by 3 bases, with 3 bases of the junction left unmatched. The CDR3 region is CASRPGQGAETLYF. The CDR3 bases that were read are TGTGCCAGCAGGCCGGGACAGGGGGCAGAA.

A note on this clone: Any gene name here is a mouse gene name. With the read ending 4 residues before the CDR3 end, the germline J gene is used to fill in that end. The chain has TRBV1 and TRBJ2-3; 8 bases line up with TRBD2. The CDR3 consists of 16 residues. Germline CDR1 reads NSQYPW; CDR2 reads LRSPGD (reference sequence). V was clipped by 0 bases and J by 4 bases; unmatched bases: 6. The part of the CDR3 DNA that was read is TGCACCTGCAGTGCAGAAAGGCTGGGGGGACCAGAA. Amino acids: CTCSAERLGGPE. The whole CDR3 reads CTCSAERLGGPETLYF.

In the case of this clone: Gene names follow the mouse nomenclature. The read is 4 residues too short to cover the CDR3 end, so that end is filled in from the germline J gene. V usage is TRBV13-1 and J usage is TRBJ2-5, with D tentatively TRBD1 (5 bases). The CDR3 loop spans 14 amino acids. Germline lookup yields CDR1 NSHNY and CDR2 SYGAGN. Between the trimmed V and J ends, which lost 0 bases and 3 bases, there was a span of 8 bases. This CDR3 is CASSDAGQQDTQYF. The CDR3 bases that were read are TGTGCCAGCAGTGATGCAGGGCAGCAAGAC.

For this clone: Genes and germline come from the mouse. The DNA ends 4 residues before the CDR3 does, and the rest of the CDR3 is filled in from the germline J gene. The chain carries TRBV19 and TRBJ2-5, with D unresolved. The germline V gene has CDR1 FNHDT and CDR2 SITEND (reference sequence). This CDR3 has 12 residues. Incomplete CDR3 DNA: TGTGCCAGCAGTATACATAAAGAC. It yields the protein CASSIHKD. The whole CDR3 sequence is CASSIHKDTQYF. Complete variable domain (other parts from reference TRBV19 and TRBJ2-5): GGIITQTPKFLIGQEGQKLTLKCQQNFNHDTMYWYRQDSGKGLRLIYYSITENDLQKGDLSEGYDASREKKSSFSLTVTSAQKNEMAVFLCASSIHKDTQYFGPGTRLLVL.

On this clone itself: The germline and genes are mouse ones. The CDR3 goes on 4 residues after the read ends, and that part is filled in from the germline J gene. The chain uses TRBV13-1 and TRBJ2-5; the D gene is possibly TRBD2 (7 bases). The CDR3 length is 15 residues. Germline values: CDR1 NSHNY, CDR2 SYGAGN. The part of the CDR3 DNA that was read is TGTGCCAGCAGTGATGCTGGGGGCAGAGGAGAC. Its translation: CASSDAGGRGD. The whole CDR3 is CASSDAGGRGDTQYF.

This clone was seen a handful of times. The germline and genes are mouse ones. Incomplete CDR3 DNA: TGTGCCAGCTCTGGTGCAGAA. This encodes CASSGAE. The complete CDR3 reads CASSGAETLYF. J is TRBJ2-3 and V is TRBV19; D call uncertain. Sequencing ends 4 residues short of the CDR3 end; the germline J gene provides the rest. The germline V gene encodes CDR1 FNHDT and CDR2 SITEND (reference sequence). The CDR3 consists of 11 residues. The V gene lost 7 bases and the J gene lost 1 base, with 4 bases spanning the gap.

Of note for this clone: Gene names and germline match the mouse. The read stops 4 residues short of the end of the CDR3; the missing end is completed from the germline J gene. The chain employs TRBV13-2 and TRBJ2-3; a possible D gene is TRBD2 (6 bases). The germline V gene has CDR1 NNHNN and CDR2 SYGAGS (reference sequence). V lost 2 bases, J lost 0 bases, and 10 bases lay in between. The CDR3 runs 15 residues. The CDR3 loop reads CASGEGGTSAETLYF. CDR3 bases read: TGTGCCAGCGGTGAGGGTGGGACTAGTGCAGAA.

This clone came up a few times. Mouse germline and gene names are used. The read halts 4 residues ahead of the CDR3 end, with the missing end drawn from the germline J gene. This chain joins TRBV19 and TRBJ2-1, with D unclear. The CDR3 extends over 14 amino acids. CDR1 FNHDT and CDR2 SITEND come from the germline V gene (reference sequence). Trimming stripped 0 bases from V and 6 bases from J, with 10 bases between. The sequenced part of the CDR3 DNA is TGTGCCAGCAGTATAGTCCACACCCTTGCT. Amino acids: CASSIVHTLA. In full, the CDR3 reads CASSIVHTLAEQFF. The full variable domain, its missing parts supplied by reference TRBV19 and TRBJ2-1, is GGIITQTPKFLIGQEGQKLTLKCQQNFNHDTMYWYRQDSGKGLRLIYYSITENDLQKGDLSEGYDASREKKSSFSLTVTSAQKNEMAVFLCASSIVHTLAEQFFGPGTRLTVL.

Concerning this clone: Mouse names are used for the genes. The CDR3 is CASSLAGFSAETLYF. The covered CDR3 bases are TGTGCAAGCAGCTTAGCAGGGTTTAGTGCAGAA. The chain couples TRBV16 to TRBJ2-3, with D maybe TRBD1 (5 bases). The read terminates 4 residues before the CDR3 end, so the remaining end is supplied by the germline J gene. The CDR3 spans 15 residues. Trimming took 1 base from V and 0 from J, leaving 8 bases between them. Germline assignment: CDR1 SGHSA and CDR2 FRNQAP.

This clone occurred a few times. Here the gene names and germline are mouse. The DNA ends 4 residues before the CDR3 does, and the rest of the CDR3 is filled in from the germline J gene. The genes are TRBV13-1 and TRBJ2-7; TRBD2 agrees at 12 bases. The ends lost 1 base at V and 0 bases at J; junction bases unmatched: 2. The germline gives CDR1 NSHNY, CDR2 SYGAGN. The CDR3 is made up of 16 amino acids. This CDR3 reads CASSDPGLGGSYEQYF. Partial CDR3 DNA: TGTGCCAGCAGTGATCCGGGACTGGGGGGCTCCTAT.

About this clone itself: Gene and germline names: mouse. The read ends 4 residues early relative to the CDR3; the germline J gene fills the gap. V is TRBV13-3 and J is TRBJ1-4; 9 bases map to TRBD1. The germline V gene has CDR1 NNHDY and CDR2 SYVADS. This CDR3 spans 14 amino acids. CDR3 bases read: TGTGCCAGCAGTGATACAGGGGGCGCCGAA. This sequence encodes CASSDTGGAE. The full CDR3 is CASSDTGGAERLFF.

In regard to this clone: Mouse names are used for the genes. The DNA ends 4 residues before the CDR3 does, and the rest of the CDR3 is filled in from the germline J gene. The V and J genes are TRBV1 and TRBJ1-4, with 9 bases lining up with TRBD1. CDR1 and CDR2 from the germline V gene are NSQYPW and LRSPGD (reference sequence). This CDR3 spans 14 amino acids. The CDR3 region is CTCSAGQGLERLFF. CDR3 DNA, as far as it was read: TGCACCTGCAGTGCGGGACAGGGCCTCGAA.

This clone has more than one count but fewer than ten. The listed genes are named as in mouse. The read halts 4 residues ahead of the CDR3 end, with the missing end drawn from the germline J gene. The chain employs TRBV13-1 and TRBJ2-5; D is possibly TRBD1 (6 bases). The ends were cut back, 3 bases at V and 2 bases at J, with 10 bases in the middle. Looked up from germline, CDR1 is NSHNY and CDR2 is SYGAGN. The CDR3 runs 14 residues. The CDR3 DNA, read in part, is TGTGCCAGCAGTGGTCAGGGGACCCAAGAC. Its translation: CASSGQGTQD. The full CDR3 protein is CASSGQGTQDTQYF.

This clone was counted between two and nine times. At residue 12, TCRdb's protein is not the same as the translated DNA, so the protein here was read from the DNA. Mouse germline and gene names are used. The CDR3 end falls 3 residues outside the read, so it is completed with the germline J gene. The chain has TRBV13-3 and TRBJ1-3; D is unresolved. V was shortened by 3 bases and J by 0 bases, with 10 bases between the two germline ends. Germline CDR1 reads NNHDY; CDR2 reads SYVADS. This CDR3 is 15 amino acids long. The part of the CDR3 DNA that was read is TGTGCCAGCAGTGTGACAACTTATTCTGGAAATACG. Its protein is CASSVTTYSGNT. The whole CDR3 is CASSVTTYSGNTLYF.